Listed below are T cell receptor beta chains from one sample, sequenced in a study of OX40 agonist ivuxolimab in advanced cancers. The table came from immunoSEQ multiplex PCR; TCRdb's copy has only in-frame clones and leaves some out. The repertoire consists of roughly 56,000 clones, with 80% to 90% occurring once and the leading ten covering approximately 0.92%. The sequencing used CD4+ or CD8+ T cells sorted from blood, collected in a trial of the OX40 agonist ivuxolimab. These receptors were obtained from an adult with an advanced solid tumor such as melanoma, head and neck, liver or kidney cancer. The CDR3 runs from the conserved cysteine through the conserved F or W. A D gene is named only where the DNA matches it firmly. A row's size may be missing; if present it is once, few, many or a size class.

-	TRBJ2-5	TRBV7-6	-	CASSLMAGEETQYF	TGTGCCAGCAGCTTAATGGCAGGGGAAGAGACCCAGTACTTC
-	TRBJ1-2	TRBV4-1	-	CASSQDLGFRNYGYTF	TGCGCCAGCAGCCAAGATTTGGGCTTTAGAAACTATGGCTACACCTTC
-	TRBJ2-7	TRBV6-1	-	CASSIHPDQYF	TGTGCCAGCAGCATTCACCCGGATCAGTACTTC
-	TRBJ2-7	TRBV18	TRBD1	CASSPRQGTYEQYF	TGTGCCAGCTCACCACGACAGGGAACCTACGAGCAGTACTTC
-	TRBJ2-3	TRBV18	TRBD2	CASSRTSGGPTDTQYF	TGTGCCAGCTCACGGACTAGCGGGGGCCCCACAGATACGCAGTATTTT
-	TRBJ2-5	TRBV6-5	-	CASSYGFVGGETQYF	TGTGCCAGCAGTTACGGCTTTGTGGGAGGCGAGACCCAGTACTTC
-	TRBJ2-1	TRBV6-5	-	CASSPLQSGTDRFF	TGTGCCAGCAGTCCCTTGCAGTCCGGGACCGACAGGTTCTTC
-	TRBJ2-1	TRBV5-1	-	CASSLARDTTNNEQFF	TGCGCCAGCAGCTTGGCCCGGGACACTACTAACAATGAGCAGTTCTTC
-	TRBJ2-2	TRBV5-1	TRBD2	CASINSGTNTGELFF	TGCGCCAGCATCAATAGCGGGACAAACACCGGGGAGCTGTTTTTT
-	TRBJ2-5	TRBV18	-	CASSPNTETQYF	TGTGCCAGCTCACCGAACACGGAGACCCAGTACTTC
once	TRBJ2-1	TRBV29-1	-	CSVEDFVSSYNEQFF	TGCAGCGTTGAAGATTTCGTAAGCTCCTACAATGAGCAGTTCTTC
-	TRBJ2-3	TRBV7-6	-	CASSPLIYLGTDTQYF	TGTGCCAGCAGCCCGCTCATCTACCTGGGCACAGATACGCAGTATTTT
-	TRBJ2-2	TRBV19	-	CPPDVIGGELFF	TGTCCCCCAGACGTAATTGGCGGGGAGCTGTTTTTT
once	TRBJ1-5	TRBV6-5	TRBD1	CASSLDRGRAQPQHF	TGTGCCAGCAGCCTGGACAGGGGGCGAGCTCAGCCCCAGCATTTT